A single sample gave rise to the 11 T cell receptor beta chains below, sequenced in a study of read filtering for tumor transcriptome and immune sequencing (TCRdb year 2020). The listed sequencing device is Illumina HiSeq 4000. The Immunoverse kit was used to build TCR libraries from 400 ng RNA, with molecular barcoded adaptors covering alpha/delta and beta/gamma chains. The public reads were run again by TCRdb, first through fastp at Q25 and then through MiXCR, and only productive beta chains were kept. Every CDR3 protein is listed once, alongside the most common genes and DNA of its rows. The sample profile shows about 5,800 distinct CDR3 sequences; 20% to 25% of them were found once. The top ten constitute roughly 24% of the sample. Material: a population of CD138-negative cells sorted from bone marrow. The sample's cell subset or site label, in plain terms: bone marrow mononuclear cells depleted of CD138+ plasma/myeloma cells by negative magnetic selection. The receptor set was obtained from a donor aged 40 or over with multiple myeloma.

This clonotype was seen ten or more times. The genes are TRBV10-3 and TRBJ2-6; D remains unclear. Germline V CDR1 and CDR2: ENHRY, SYGVKD. The CDR3 consists of 14 residues. Trimming cost V 4 bases and J 1 base, with 5 bases left between them. This CDR3 reads CAISGPSGANVLTF. The CDR3 nucleotides read TGTGCCATCAGTGGGCCTTCTGGGGCCAACGTCCTGACTTTC.

This clonotype occurred many times. The gene calls are TRBV28 and TRBJ1-5; 7 positions match TRBD1. The ends lost 2 bases at V and 7 bases at J; junction bases unmatched: 8. The CDR3 has 15 amino acids. Looked up from germline, CDR1 is MDHEN and CDR2 is SYDVKM. The CDR3 coding sequence is TGTGCCAGCAGTTTACCGACAGGGAACGAACAGCCCCAGCATTTT. This gives the protein CASSLPTGNEQPQHF.

Concerning this clonotype itself: A read error is the likely source, as a far larger clone sits one nucleotide away. The V and J genes are TRBV7-2 and TRBJ2-2, with TRBD2 matching 9 bases. This CDR3 is 15 amino acids long. Trimming removed 1 base from V and 10 bases from J; junction bases left unmatched: 7. Germline assignment: CDR1 SGHTA and CDR2 FQGNSA. CDR3 sequence reads: CASSLGGLASEELFF. The CDR3 region has the DNA TGTGCCAGCAGCTTAGGGGGACTAGCCTCCGAGGAGCTGTTTTTT.

The chain joins TRBV6-5 to TRBJ2-1; D is perhaps TRBD2 (6 bases). Germline lookup yields CDR1 MNHEY and CDR2 SVGAGI. This CDR3 comprises 13 residues. CDR3 protein: CASGRTGWNEQFF. The CDR3 DNA sequence: TGTGCGAGCGGGCGGACCGGGTGGAATGAGCAGTTCTTC.

The sample holds many counts of this clonotype. This sequence joins TRBV19 and TRBJ2-2, with 12 bases matching TRBD1. The CDR3 extends over 15 amino acids. Losses at the gene ends were 4 bases for V and 5 bases for J; bases not matched to a gene: 2. Germline loops: CDR1 LNHDA, CDR2 SQIVND (reference sequence). The CDR3 nucleotides are TGTGCCAGTAGTAGGGACAGGGGGCAAACCGGGGAGCTGTTTTTT. Protein sequence: CASSRDRGQTGELFF.

This clonotype came up many times. V and J are TRBV4-2 and TRBJ2-5, with 7 bases fitting TRBD1. CDR1 LGHNA and CDR2 YNFKEQ come from the germline V gene. CDR3 length: 16 amino acids. V was pared by 1 base and J by 4 bases, with 9 bases of the junction left unmatched. The CDR3 sequence is CASSQGRQGPGETQYF. DNA of the CDR3: TGTGCCAGCAGCCAAGGCAGACAGGGCCCGGGAGAGACCCAGTACTTC.

This clonotype was detected many times. No conserved phenylalanine or tryptophan ends this CDR3, so it is likely a read error. The chain recombines TRBV3-1 with TRBJ2-1; D is ambiguous. There are 15 residues in the CDR3. Trimming stripped 1 base from V and 3 bases from J, with 10 bases between. CDR1 and CDR2 from the germline V gene are LGHDT and YNNKEL (reference sequence). The CDR3 nucleotides are TGTGCCAGCAGCCAAGCGTCAGCTAGCTACAATGAGCAGTTCATC. Amino acid sequence: CASSQASASYNEQFI.

The rearrangement links TRBV6-2 or TRBV6-3 to TRBJ2-5; D is possibly TRBD1 (6 bases). The V gene's germline CDR1 is MNHEY and CDR2 SVGEGT. With 6 bases removed from V and 3 bases from J, the gap between germline ends came to 11 bases. There are 13 residues in the CDR3. The DNA of the CDR3 is TGTGCCAGCAGCGTCAGGGGCAAAGAGACCCAGTACTTC. It translates to CASSVRGKETQYF.

By sample fraction, this clonotype is medium-sized. The V gene is TRBV10-3, the J gene TRBJ2-1, with TRBD2 as a possible D gene (5 bases). The V gene lost 1 base and the J gene lost 10 bases, with 11 bases spanning the gap. Germline V gives CDR1 ENHRY, CDR2 SYGVKD. The CDR3 is 13 amino acids. Here the CDR3 DNA reads TGTGCCATCAGTGAGTTCACAGAGGGAGAGCAGTTCTTC. Amino acids: CAISEFTEGEQFF.

The chain uses TRBV7-2 and TRBJ2-1; 10 nucleotides line up with TRBD2. Germline lookup yields CDR1 SGHTA and CDR2 FQGNSA. The CDR3 loop spans 16 amino acids. J lost 9 bases, V lost 0 bases, and 8 bases had no gene match. In DNA, the CDR3 is TGTGCCAGCAGCTTAGCCGCTAGCGGGAGAAGGAGTGAGCAGTTCTTC. This sequence encodes CASSLAASGRRSEQFF. The whole variable domain, remainder taken from reference TRBV7-2 and TRBJ2-1, is GAGVSQSPSNKVTEKGKDVELRCDPISGHTALYWYRQSLGQGLEFLIYFQGNSAPDKSGLPSDRFSAERTGGSVSTLTIQRTQQEDSAVYLCASSLAASGRRSEQFFGPGTRLTVL.

This clonotype has at least ten counts. In DNA, the CDR3 is TGCGCCAGCAGCCAGAGGGATACGGAGCCCCAGCATTTT. Translating gives CASSQRDTEPQHF. The chain joins TRBV4-1 to TRBJ1-5; D remains ambiguous. This CDR3 has 13 amino acids. Germline V gene sequence: CDR1 MGHRA, CDR2 YSYEKL. Trimming shortened V by 3 bases and J by 8 bases, and 11 bases separated the two germline ends.